This T cell receptor beta chain originates from a study of T cells expressing NK-cell markers. CDR3 length: 14 residues. Germline CDR1 reads SGHRS; CDR2 reads YFSETQ. UMI-tagged 5'RACE template switching yielded the TCR beta cDNA. TCRdb reprocessed the 5' RACE reads, with one entry per CDR3 protein and no DNA. Its table lists 350,000 to 400,000 distinct CDR3 sequences. This receptor was obtained from a woman aged 50 to 65 in good health. Source material: blood T cells: a sorted CD56 or NKG2C T cell subset, CD4+ or CD8+ T cells, or bulk PBMC T cells (not recorded which). The V call is TRBV5-1, the J call TRBJ2-7; the D call of TRBD1 rests on TCRdb alone, since no DNA is present to check it. The CDR3 sequence is CASSLGPGGYEQYF.